The rows below give T cell receptor beta chains drawn from one sample of a study of T cell repertoires in cytomegalovirus infection. Each CDR3 protein is one row after TCRdb ran MiXCR on the reads. The table records roughly 500,000 distinct CDR3 sequences, 15% to 20% of them present only once. Sequencing was done on a sample of CD8+ T cells from PBMCs. Receptor source: a human donor in good health (CMV status not recorded). Some clones in this sample may be carry-over from other donors' samples. Each CDR3 is given with its conserved first and last residue. A D gene is named only where the DNA matches it firmly. Clone size is stated in some rows and not others, as once, few, many or a class when expanded.

D: TRBD2
length: 16
J: TRBJ2-1
size: many
V: TRBV10-3
CDR3: CAISEPPGDYSNEQFF
DNA: TGTGCCATCAGTGAACCCCCCGGGGACTACTCCAATGAGCAGTTCTTC

D: TRBD1
length: 14
J: TRBJ2-7
size: many
V: TRBV27
CDR3: CASSLGQGLYEQYF
DNA: TGTGCCAGCAGCTTAGGACAGGGATTGTACGAGCAGTACTTC

D: NA
length: 11
J: TRBJ2-2
size: NA
V: TRBV7-9
CDR3: CASSHGSELFF
DNA: TGTGCCAGCAGCCACGGGTCGGAGCTGTTTTTT

D: NA
length: 18
J: TRBJ2-3
size: few
V: TRBV12-3/TRBV12-4
CDR3: CASSLTRVGDQATDTQYF
DNA: TGTGCCAGCAGTTTGACCAGGGTGGGGGACCAGGCCACAGATACGCAGTATTTT

D: NA
length: 14
J: TRBJ2-2
size: NA
V: TRBV6-5
CDR3: CASSYLQGSGELFF
DNA: TGTGCCAGCAGTTACCTACAGGGATCCGGGGAGCTGTTTTTT

D: NA
length: 12
J: TRBJ1-1
size: many
V: TRBV7-3
CDR3: CATLMGDPEAFF
DNA: TGTGCCACCCTGATGGGAGACCCTGAAGCTTTCTTT

D: NA
length: 18
J: TRBJ1-2
size: many
V: TRBV7-9
CDR3: CASSSREGGQLANYGYTF
DNA: TGTGCCAGCAGCTCCCGTGAGGGAGGGCAGCTAGCTAACTATGGCTACACCTTC

D: TRBD2
length: 15
J: TRBJ2-1
size: few
V: TRBV19
CDR3: CASSMIAGGLNEQFF
DNA: TGTGCCAGTAGTATGATAGCGGGGGGCCTCAATGAGCAGTTCTTC

D: TRBD1
length: 14
J: TRBJ1-6
size: many
V: TRBV5-4
CDR3: CASSPDRSGSPLHF
DNA: TGTGCCAGCAGCCCGGACAGGTCGGGGTCACCCCTCCACTTT

D: TRBD1
length: 14
J: TRBJ2-1
size: NA
V: TRBV29-1
CDR3: CSSTPGQGPHEQFF
DNA: TGCAGCTCTACCCCGGGACAGGGCCCCCATGAGCAGTTCTTC

D: TRBD1
length: 14
J: TRBJ2-7
size: NA
V: TRBV19
CDR3: CASSWGRGTYEQYF
DNA: TGTGCCAGTAGCTGGGGCAGGGGGACCTACGAGCAGTACTTC

D: NA
length: 14
J: TRBJ2-2
size: NA
V: TRBV5-1
CDR3: CASSPGAGTGELFF
DNA: TGCGCCAGCTCCCCAGGGGCGGGCACCGGGGAGCTGTTTTTT

D: NA
length: 15
J: TRBJ2-2
size: NA
V: TRBV9
CDR3: CASSAYDMNTGELFF
DNA: TGTGCCAGCAGCGCGTACGACATGAACACCGGGGAGCTGTTTTTT

D: TRBD2
length: 20
J: TRBJ2-3
size: many
V: TRBV2
CDR3: CASSVEVTSGRTLGTDTQYF
DNA: TGTGCCAGCAGTGTCGAGGTGACTAGCGGGAGGACTTTAGGCACAGATACGCAGTATTTT

D: TRBD1
length: 17
J: TRBJ2-5
size: few
V: TRBV27
CDR3: CASSPISTGSRQGTQYF
DNA: TGTGCCAGCAGCCCAATCTCGACAGGGTCCAGACAAGGGACCCAGTACTTC

D: NA
length: 15
J: TRBJ2-3
size: NA
V: TRBV9
CDR3: CASSDPGGGIDTQYF
DNA: TGTGCCAGCAGCGACCCGGGAGGGGGCATAGATACGCAGTATTTT

D: NA
length: 16
J: TRBJ1-5
size: NA
V: TRBV28
CDR3: CASSLGKGGSNQPQHF
DNA: TGTGCCAGCAGTTTAGGGAAGGGGGGTAGCAATCAGCCCCAGCATTTT

D: NA
length: 13
J: TRBJ1-2
size: many
V: TRBV6-1
CDR3: CASSEIRKYGYTF
DNA: TGTGCCAGCAGTGAAATAAGGAAATATGGCTACACCTTC

D: NA
length: 14
J: TRBJ1-5
size: many
V: TRBV7-9
CDR3: CASSLSGPDESQHF
DNA: TGTGCCAGCAGCTTAAGCGGACCCGACGAGTCCCAGCATTTT

D: NA
length: 14
J: TRBJ1-2
size: NA
V: TRBV5-4
CDR3: CASSLGPGPYGYTF
DNA: TGTGCCAGCAGCTTGGGGCCGGGGCCCTATGGCTACACCTTC

D: NA
length: 18
J: TRBJ1-2
size: NA
V: TRBV20-1
CDR3: CSASPDTKTAFPNYGYTF
DNA: TGCAGTGCTAGCCCGGACACCAAGACGGCTTTTCCTAACTATGGCTACACCTTC

D: TRBD1
length: 14
J: TRBJ2-7
size: few
V: TRBV9
CDR3: CASSATGGTYEQYF
DNA: TGTGCCAGCAGCGCCACAGGGGGAACCTACGAGCAGTACTTC

D: NA
length: 12
J: TRBJ1-6
size: NA
V: TRBV6-5
CDR3: CASSSGTSPTHF
DNA: TGTGCCAGCAGTTCCGGGACCTCGCCCACCCACTTT

D: NA
length: 13
J: TRBJ2-2
size: NA
V: TRBV29-1
CDR3: CSVEDMLSGELFF
DNA: TGCAGCGTTGAAGATATGCTTTCCGGGGAGCTGTTTTTT

D: NA
length: 13
J: TRBJ1-1
size: NA
V: TRBV11-3
CDR3: CASSLARGTEAVF
DNA: TGTGCCAGCAGCTTAGCCAGGGGCACTGAAGCTGTCTTT

D: TRBD1
length: 13
J: TRBJ1-1
size: NA
V: TRBV28
CDR3: CASNSWRDSEAFF
DNA: TGTGCCAGCAATTCATGGCGGGACAGTGAAGCTTTCTTT

D: NA
length: 13
J: TRBJ1-6
size: NA
V: TRBV27
CDR3: CASSLTNNSPLHF
DNA: TGTGCCAGCAGTCTCACTAATAATTCACCCCTCCACTTT

D: TRBD2
length: 17
J: TRBJ2-1
size: few
V: TRBV7-3
CDR3: CASSQHWSGGPLNEQFF
DNA: TGTGCCAGCAGCCAACATTGGTCGGGAGGGCCTCTCAATGAGCAGTTCTTC

D: NA
length: 15
J: TRBJ1-1
size: NA
V: TRBV27
CDR3: CASSLRTARNTEAFF
DNA: TGTGCCAGCAGTCTCAGGACAGCTAGAAACACTGAAGCTTTCTTT

D: TRBD1
length: 13
J: TRBJ2-7
size: few
V: TRBV12-3/TRBV12-4
CDR3: CASRSGQGYEQYF
DNA: TGTGCCAGCAGGTCTGGACAGGGGTACGAGCAGTACTTC

D: TRBD1
length: 15
J: TRBJ2-3
size: NA
V: TRBV5-5
CDR3: CATTPGQGALDTQYF
DNA: TGTGCTACCACCCCGGGACAGGGGGCTCTAGATACGCAGTATTTT

D: NA
length: 14
J: TRBJ1-6
size: few
V: TRBV4-1
CDR3: CASSQGRDNSPLHF
DNA: TGCGCCAGCAGCCAAGGCAGGGATAATTCACCCCTCCACTTT

D: NA
length: 13
J: TRBJ1-5
size: many
V: TRBV9
CDR3: CASSEGGNQPQHF
DNA: TGTGCCAGCAGTGAGGGTGGCAATCAGCCCCAGCATTTT

D: NA
length: 16
J: TRBJ2-7
size: few
V: TRBV2
CDR3: CASSPPHKGSGYEQYF
DNA: TGTGCCAGCAGTCCCCCCCACAAGGGCTCAGGATACGAGCAGTACTTC

D: TRBD2
length: 16
J: TRBJ2-3
size: few
V: TRBV3-1
CDR3: CASSQGALAGADTQYF
DNA: TGTGCCAGCAGCCAAGGTGCGCTAGCGGGGGCAGATACGCAGTATTTT

D: NA
length: 15
J: TRBJ2-1
size: many
V: TRBV5-4
CDR3: CASSLSRETFNEQFF
DNA: TGTGCCAGCAGCTTGAGTAGGGAGACTTTCAATGAGCAGTTCTTC

D: TRBD1
length: 15
J: TRBJ2-5
size: many
V: TRBV11-2
CDR3: CASSPDRGRKETQYF
DNA: TGTGCCAGCAGCCCTGACAGGGGCCGGAAAGAGACCCAGTACTTC

D: TRBD1
length: 18
J: TRBJ1-1
size: NA
V: TRBV19
CDR3: CASSINPGQRILNTEAFF
DNA: TGTGCCAGTAGTATCAACCCGGGACAGAGAATTCTGAACACTGAAGCTTTCTTT

D: TRBD2
length: 13
J: TRBJ2-1
size: NA
V: TRBV20-1
CDR3: CSATSGSYNEQFF
DNA: TGCAGTGCGACTAGCGGATCTTACAATGAGCAGTTCTTC

D: NA
length: 15
J: TRBJ1-2
size: few
V: TRBV27
CDR3: CASSLLEGANYGYTF
DNA: TGTGCCAGCAGTTTGCTCGAGGGAGCAAACTATGGCTACACCTTC

D: TRBD2
length: 18
J: TRBJ2-1
size: many
V: TRBV7-9
CDR3: CASSRGVPGTSGRQEQFF
DNA: TGTGCCAGCAGCCGCGGCGTCCCCGGGACTAGCGGGCGTCAGGAGCAGTTCTTC

D: TRBD2
length: 15
J: TRBJ2-1
size: many
V: TRBV28
CDR3: CASSPGTSGINEQFF
DNA: TGTGCCAGCAGCCCCGGGACTAGCGGGATCAATGAGCAGTTCTTC

D: NA
length: 15
J: TRBJ2-1
size: NA
V: TRBV20-1
CDR3: CSADILPPRGNEQFF
DNA: TGCAGTGCGGACATACTACCACCTCGGGGCAATGAGCAGTTCTTC

D: NA
length: 13
J: TRBJ2-3
size: many
V: TRBV12-3/TRBV12-4
CDR3: CASSSLVTDTQYF
DNA: TGTGCCAGCAGTTCGCTGGTGACAGATACGCAGTATTTT

D: TRBD1
length: 18
J: TRBJ2-7
size: NA
V: TRBV12-3/TRBV12-4
CDR3: CASSRSASDRGRNYEQYF
DNA: TGTGCCAGCAGTCGCTCGGCGTCGGACAGGGGGAGAAACTACGAGCAGTACTTC

D: NA
length: 14
J: TRBJ1-2
size: NA
V: TRBV19
CDR3: CASRQTRGLQRNTF
DNA: TGTGCCAGTCGCCAAACCAGGGGTCTCCAACGGAACACCTTC

D: NA
length: 14
J: TRBJ2-2
size: many
V: TRBV12-3/TRBV12-4
CDR3: CASSPHSNTGELFF
DNA: TGTGCCAGCAGCCCACACAGTAACACCGGGGAGCTGTTTTTT

D: TRBD2
length: 18
J: TRBJ2-3
size: many
V: TRBV5-1
CDR3: CASSFSVAGGPDADTQYF
DNA: TGCGCCAGCAGCTTCTCCGTAGCGGGGGGGCCCGATGCAGATACGCAGTATTTT

D: TRBD1
length: 15
J: TRBJ1-2
size: NA
V: TRBV7-8
CDR3: CASSLKTGVENGYTF
DNA: TGTGCCAGCAGCCTTAAAACAGGGGTCGAAAATGGCTACACATTC

D: TRBD2
length: 16
J: TRBJ2-7
size: many
V: TRBV7-9
CDR3: CASSLGYGTSGYEQYF
DNA: TGTGCCAGCAGCTTAGGATACGGGACTAGCGGCTACGAGCAGTACTTC

D: NA
length: 16
J: TRBJ2-1
size: NA
V: TRBV10-3
CDR3: CAITTSSGRRVHEQFF
DNA: TGTGCCATCACCACCTCTTCGGGAAGGCGGGTCCATGAGCAGTTCTTC

D: NA
length: 14
J: TRBJ2-3
size: NA
V: TRBV9
CDR3: CASSPIRMADTQYF
DNA: TGTGCCAGCAGCCCCATCCGCATGGCAGATACGCAGTATTTT

D: TRBD2
length: 16
J: TRBJ2-3
size: NA
V: TRBV5-6
CDR3: CASSLWTSGSTDTQYF
DNA: TGTGCCAGCAGCTTATGGACTAGCGGGAGCACAGATACGCAGTATTTT

D: NA
length: 15
J: TRBJ2-4
size: many
V: TRBV12-3/TRBV12-4
CDR3: CASSLGALGKNIQYF
DNA: TGTGCCAGCAGTTTAGGGGCGCTGGGTAAAAACATTCAGTACTTC

D: TRBD1
length: 14
J: TRBJ2-3
size: many
V: TRBV6-1
CDR3: CASSEGQEADTQYF
DNA: TGTGCCAGCAGTGAGGGACAGGAAGCAGATACGCAGTATTTT